This T cell receptor (beta chain) was sequenced for a study of identical twins. Study results and caveats: Invariant populations such as MAIT and iNKT cells could partly muddle zero-insertion analyses. Fewer insertions were carried by abundant cord blood beta clonotypes, but none was seen in memory repertoires.

Every donor was a healthy Caucasian. Germline V gives CDR1 LGHDT, CDR2 YNNKEL (reference sequence). Between the trimmed V and J ends, which lost 0 bases and 4 bases, there was a span of 12 bases. The CDR3 covers 15 residues. To note about this clonotype: What it binds is not known.

TCRdb fed the 5' RACE reads into MiXCR, producing one record per CDR3 protein. The sample has about 1.7 million distinct CDR3 sequences, roughly a third seen once. This TCR was sampled from a newborn girl in good health. The specimen was cord blood. The chain links TRBV3-1 to TRBJ1-2; D ambiguous. In DNA form, the CDR3 reads TGTGCCAGCAGCCAAGAGTGGAAGGGCAGCTATGGCTACACCTTC. Its translation is CASSQEWKGSYGYTF.